Shown below are 9 T cell receptor beta chains from a single sample sequenced in a study of PD-1 blockade in classical Hodgkin lymphoma. The assay was immunoSEQ multiplex PCR, and TCRdb's table has in-frame clones only and misses some. The sample records about 90,000 clones, 83% being singletons. Described time point: cycle 4 day 1 (C4D1), after less than seven weeks of nivolumab. Relapse after autologous stem cell transplantation occurred in every patient, and brentuximab vedotin exposure varied. Sequencing used peripheral blood mononuclear cells (PBMCs), obtained before the fourth cycle of nivolumab. The receptors derive from a human donor with classical Hodgkin lymphoma.

The V call is TRBV4-2, the J call TRBJ2-7; perhaps TRBD2 as D (5 bases). V was shortened by 4 bases and J by 5 bases, with 15 bases between the two germline ends. Germline-derived CDR1 and CDR2 are LGHNA and YNFKEQ. The CDR3 is 14 residues long. The CDR3 nucleotides read TGTGCCAGCAGCCGAGCCGGGAAGGACCACGAGCAGTACTTC. Translation gives CASSRAGKDHEQYF.

V gene TRBV10-3 combines with J gene TRBJ1-2; D gene unclear. This CDR3 has 14 residues. Trimming took 0 bases from V and 5 from J, leaving 10 bases between them. The V gene's germline CDR1 is ENHRY and CDR2 SYGVKD. CDR3 DNA: TGTGCCATCAGTGAGTCTGCCACTTCATATGGCTACACCTTC. As protein: CAISESATSYGYTF.

V is TRBV6-5 and J is TRBJ1-1; 9 bases line up with TRBD1. CDR1 is MNHEY and CDR2 is SVGAGI in the germline V gene. The CDR3 is made up of 14 amino acids. The V and J ends lost 4 bases and 10 bases, in that order; junction bases with no gene match: 10. CDR3 region: CASSSGGQGGTAFF. The CDR3 DNA sequence: TGTGCCAGCAGTTCCGGGGGACAGGGAGGGACAGCTTTCTTT.

V and J are TRBV11-1 and TRBJ1-2; 7 bases line up with TRBD1. The CDR3 covers 12 residues. V was clipped by 6 bases and J by 4 bases; unmatched bases: 2. Looked up from germline, CDR1 is SGHAT and CDR2 is FQDESV (reference sequence). CDR3 loop: CASRGQTYGYTF. The CDR3 DNA is TGTGCCAGCAGGGGACAGACCTATGGCTACACCTTC.

The V call is TRBV29-1, the J call TRBJ2-4; 7 positions match TRBD2. CDR1 and CDR2 from the germline V gene are SQVTM and ANQGSEA. V trimming: 1 base; J trimming: 1 base; junction bases outside the gene matches: 13. This CDR3 comprises 18 residues. CDR3 sequence reads: CSVEGEGKVAPAKNIQYF. The CDR3 nucleotides read TGCAGCGTTGAAGGGGAGGGTAAGGTTGCCCCGGCCAAAAACATTCAGTACTTC.

This chain connects TRBV2 to TRBJ2-3; D uncertain. Trimming left V 2 bases short and J 5 bases short, with 8 bases between. In germline, CDR1 is SNHLY, CDR2 FYNNEI. The CDR3 loop spans 13 amino acids. CDR3 nucleotide sequence: TGTGCCAGCAGTGAACTTATAAGAGATACGCAGTATTTT. It is translated as CASSELIRDTQYF.

This clone was detected only a few times. This chain uses TRBV29-1 with TRBJ2-7; D perhaps matches TRBD1 (5 bases). The CDR3 runs 12 residues. Germline V gives CDR1 SQVTM, CDR2 ANQGSEA. The V end was cut by 4 bases, the J end by 7 bases, with 14 bases between. The CDR3 loop is CSVGQGYLEQYF. DNA for the CDR3: TGCAGCGTTGGCCAGGGTTATTTAGAGCAGTACTTC.

This CDR3 reads CASSELVAGGVTGELFF. The CDR3 coding sequence is TGTGCCAGCAGTGAATTGGTAGCGGGAGGGGTCACCGGGGAGCTGTTTTTT. The V and J genes are TRBV25-1 and TRBJ2-2; 11 nucleotides line up with TRBD2. This CDR3 contains 17 residues. V trimming: 1 base; J trimming: 4 bases; junction bases outside the gene matches: 5. CDR1 MGHDK and CDR2 SYGVNS come from the germline V gene.

Only one count was recorded for this clone. This sequence joins TRBV7-8 and TRBJ2-1; 14 positions agree with TRBD2. V shed 5 bases, J shed 9 bases, and the junction held 6 bases outside the gene matches. This CDR3 spans 15 amino acids. From germline, CDR1 is SGHVS and CDR2 FQNEAQ. The CDR3 sequence: CASSPTSGREGEQFF. The CDR3 DNA is TGTGCCAGCAGCCCGACTAGCGGGAGGGAGGGTGAGCAGTTCTTC.